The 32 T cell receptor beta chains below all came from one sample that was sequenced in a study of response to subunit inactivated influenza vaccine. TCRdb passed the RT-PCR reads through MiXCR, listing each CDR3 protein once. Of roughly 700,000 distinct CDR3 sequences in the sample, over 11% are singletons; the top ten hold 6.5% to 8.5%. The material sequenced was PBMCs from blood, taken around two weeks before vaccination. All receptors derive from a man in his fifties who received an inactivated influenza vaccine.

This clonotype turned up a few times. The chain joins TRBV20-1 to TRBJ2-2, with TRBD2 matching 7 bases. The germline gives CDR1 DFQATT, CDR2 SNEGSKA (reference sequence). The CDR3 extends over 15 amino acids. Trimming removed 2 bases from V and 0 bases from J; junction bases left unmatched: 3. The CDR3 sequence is CSARLAASNTGELFF. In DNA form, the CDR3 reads TGCAGTGCTAGACTAGCGGCCTCGAACACCGGGGAGCTGTTTTTT.

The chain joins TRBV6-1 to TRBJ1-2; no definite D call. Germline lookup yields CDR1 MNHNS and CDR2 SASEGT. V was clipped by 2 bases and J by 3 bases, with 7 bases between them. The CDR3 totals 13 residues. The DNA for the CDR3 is TGTGCCAGCAGTGAAACAGCCCACTATGGCTACACCTTC. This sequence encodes CASSETAHYGYTF.

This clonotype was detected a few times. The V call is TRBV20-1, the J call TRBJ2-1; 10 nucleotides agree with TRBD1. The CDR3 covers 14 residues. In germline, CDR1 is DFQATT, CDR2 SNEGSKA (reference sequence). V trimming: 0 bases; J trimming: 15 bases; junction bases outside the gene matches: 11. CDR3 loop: CSARDRLRTGGLFF. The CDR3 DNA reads TGCAGTGCTAGAGATCGACTAAGGACAGGGGGTCTGTTCTTC.

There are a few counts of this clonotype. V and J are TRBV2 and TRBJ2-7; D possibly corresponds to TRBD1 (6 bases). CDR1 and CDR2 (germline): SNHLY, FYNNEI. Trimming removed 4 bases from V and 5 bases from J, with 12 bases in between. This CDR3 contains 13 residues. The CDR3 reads CASSVNRDNEQYF. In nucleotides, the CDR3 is TGTGCCAGCAGTGTGAACAGGGACAACGAGCAGTACTTC.

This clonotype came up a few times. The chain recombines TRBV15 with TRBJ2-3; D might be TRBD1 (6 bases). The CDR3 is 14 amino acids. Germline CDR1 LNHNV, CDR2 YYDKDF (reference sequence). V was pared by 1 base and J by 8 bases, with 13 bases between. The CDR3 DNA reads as TGTGCCACCAGCAGAGTAGGTCAAGGGGGTACGCAGTATTTT. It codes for CATSRVGQGGTQYF.

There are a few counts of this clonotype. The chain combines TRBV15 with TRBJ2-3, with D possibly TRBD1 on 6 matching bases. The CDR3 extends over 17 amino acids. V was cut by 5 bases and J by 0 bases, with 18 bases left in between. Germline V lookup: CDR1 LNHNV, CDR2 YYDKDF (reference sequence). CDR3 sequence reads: CATSPYRTDSSTDTQYF. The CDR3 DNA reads TGTGCCACCAGCCCCTACCGGACAGACTCAAGCACAGATACGCAGTATTTT.

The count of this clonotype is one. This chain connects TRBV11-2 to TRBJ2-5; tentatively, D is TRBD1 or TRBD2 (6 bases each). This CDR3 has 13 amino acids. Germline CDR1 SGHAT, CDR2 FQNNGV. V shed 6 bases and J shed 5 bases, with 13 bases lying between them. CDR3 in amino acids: CASSSGAGETQYF. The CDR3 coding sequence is TGTGCCAGCAGTTCGGGGGCCGGGGAGACCCAGTACTTC.

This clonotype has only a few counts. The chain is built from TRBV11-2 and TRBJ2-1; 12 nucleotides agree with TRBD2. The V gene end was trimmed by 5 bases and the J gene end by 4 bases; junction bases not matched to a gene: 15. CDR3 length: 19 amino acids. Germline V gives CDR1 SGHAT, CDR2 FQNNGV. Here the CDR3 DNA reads TGTGCCAGCAGCCTGACTAGCGGGAGAAATCCGAAGGATTACAATGAGCAGTTCTTC. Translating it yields CASSLTSGRNPKDYNEQFF.

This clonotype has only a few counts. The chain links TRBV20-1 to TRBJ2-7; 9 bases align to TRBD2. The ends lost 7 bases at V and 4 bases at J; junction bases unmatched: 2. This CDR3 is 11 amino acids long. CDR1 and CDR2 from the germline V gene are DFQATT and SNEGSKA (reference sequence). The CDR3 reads CSGAGGYEQYF. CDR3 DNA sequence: TGCAGTGGAGCGGGGGGATACGAGCAGTACTTC.

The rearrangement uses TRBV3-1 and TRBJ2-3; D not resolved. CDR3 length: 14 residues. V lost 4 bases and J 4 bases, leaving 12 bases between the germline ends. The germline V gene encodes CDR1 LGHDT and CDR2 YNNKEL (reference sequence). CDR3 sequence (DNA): TGTGCCAGCAGCCGGACCGCCGGAGCAGATACGCAGTATTTT. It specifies CASSRTAGADTQYF.

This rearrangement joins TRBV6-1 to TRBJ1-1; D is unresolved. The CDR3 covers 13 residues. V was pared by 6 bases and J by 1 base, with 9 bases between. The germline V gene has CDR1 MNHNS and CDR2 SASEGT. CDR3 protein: CASRTQQNTEAFF. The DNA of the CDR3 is TGTGCCAGCAGAACCCAACAGAACACTGAAGCTTTCTTT.

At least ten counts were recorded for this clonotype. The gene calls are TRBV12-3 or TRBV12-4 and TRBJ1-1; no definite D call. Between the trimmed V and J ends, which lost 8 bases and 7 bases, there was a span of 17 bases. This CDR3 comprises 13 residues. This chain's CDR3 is CASCPTPLVEAFF. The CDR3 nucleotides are TGTGCCAGCTGCCCAACACCCCTGGTTGAAGCTTTCTTT.

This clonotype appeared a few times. In nucleotides, the CDR3 is TGTGCCAGCAAAGGAGGCACAGATACGCAGTATTTT. It encodes CASKGGTDTQYF. This chain uses TRBV28 with TRBJ2-3, with D unresolved. The CDR3 spans 12 residues. The V end lost 7 bases, the J end lost 1 base, and 6 bases lay between the germline ends. Germline-derived CDR1 and CDR2 are MDHEN and SYDVKM. Full variable domain (outside the CDR3, taken from reference TRBV28 and TRBJ2-3): DVKVTQSSRYLVKRTGEKVFLECVQDMDHENMFWYRQDPGLGLRLIYFSYDVKMKEKGDIPEGYSVSREKKERFSLILESASTNQTSMYLCASKGGTDTQYFGPGTRLTVL.

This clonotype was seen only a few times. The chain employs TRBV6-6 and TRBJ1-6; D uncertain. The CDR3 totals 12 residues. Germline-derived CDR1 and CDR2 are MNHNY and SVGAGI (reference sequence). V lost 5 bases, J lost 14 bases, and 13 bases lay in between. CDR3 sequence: CASSPSGWALHF. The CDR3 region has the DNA TGTGCCAGCAGTCCCTCTGGGTGGGCCCTCCACTTT.

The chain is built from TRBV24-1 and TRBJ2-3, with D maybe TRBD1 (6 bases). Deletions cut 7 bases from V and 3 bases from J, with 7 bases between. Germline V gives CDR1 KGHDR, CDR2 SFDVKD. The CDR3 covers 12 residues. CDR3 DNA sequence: TGTGCCACCAGAGGACAGACAGATACGCAGTATTTT. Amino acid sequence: CATRGQTDTQYF.

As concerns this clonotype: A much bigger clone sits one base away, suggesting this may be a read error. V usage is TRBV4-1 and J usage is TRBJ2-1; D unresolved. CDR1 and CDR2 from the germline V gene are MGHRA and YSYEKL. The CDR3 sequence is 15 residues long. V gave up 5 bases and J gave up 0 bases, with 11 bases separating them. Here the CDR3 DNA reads TGCGCCAGCAGCAAAGCGCGGAGCTCCTACAATGAGCAGTTCTTC. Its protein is CASSKARSSYNEQFF.

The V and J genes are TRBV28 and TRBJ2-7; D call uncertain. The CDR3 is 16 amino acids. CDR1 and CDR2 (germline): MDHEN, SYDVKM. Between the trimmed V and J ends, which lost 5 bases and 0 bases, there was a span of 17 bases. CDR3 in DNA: TGTGCCAGCAGTCTCGCTTACCAGCGCCACTCCTACGAGCAGTACTTC. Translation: CASSLAYQRHSYEQYF.

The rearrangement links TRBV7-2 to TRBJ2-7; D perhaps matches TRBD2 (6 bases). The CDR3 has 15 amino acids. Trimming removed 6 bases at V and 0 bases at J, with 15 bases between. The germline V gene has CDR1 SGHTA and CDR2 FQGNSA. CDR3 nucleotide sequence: TGTGCCAGCAGGTCAAGGGTCGGGAGCTCCTACGAGCAGTACTTC. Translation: CASRSRVGSSYEQYF.

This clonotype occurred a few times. The CDR3 region is CASSSLDQSSYEQYF. CDR3 sequence (DNA): TGTGCCAGCAGCTCCCTGGACCAGAGCTCCTACGAGCAGTACTTC. V usage is TRBV5-8 and J usage is TRBJ2-7; the D is unclear. Germline assignment: CDR1 SGHTS and CDR2 YDEGEE. This CDR3 contains 15 residues. The germline V and J ends were trimmed by 3 bases and 0 bases, with 13 bases remaining between them.

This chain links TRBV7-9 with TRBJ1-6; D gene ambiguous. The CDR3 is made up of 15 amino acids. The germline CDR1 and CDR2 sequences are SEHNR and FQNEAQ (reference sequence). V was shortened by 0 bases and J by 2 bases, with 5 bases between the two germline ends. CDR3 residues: CASSLAQPYNSPLHF. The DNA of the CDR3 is TGTGCCAGCAGCTTAGCACAGCCCTATAATTCACCCCTCCACTTT.

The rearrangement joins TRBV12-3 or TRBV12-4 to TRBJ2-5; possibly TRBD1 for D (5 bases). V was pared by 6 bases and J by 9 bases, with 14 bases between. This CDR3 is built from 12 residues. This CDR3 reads CASSQTPGSQYF. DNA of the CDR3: TGTGCCAGCAGCCAGACCCCAGGGTCCCAGTACTTC.

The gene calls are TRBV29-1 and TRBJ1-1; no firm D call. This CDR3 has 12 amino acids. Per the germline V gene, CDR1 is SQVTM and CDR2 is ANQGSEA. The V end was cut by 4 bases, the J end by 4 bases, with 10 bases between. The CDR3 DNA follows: TGCAGCGTTGTAGGGTCGGGCACTGAAGCTTTCTTT. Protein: CSVVGSGTEAFF.

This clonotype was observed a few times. In DNA, the CDR3 is TGTGCCAGCAGTTTATCGATCTGGGCAGGGGGCACCACTGAAGCTTTCTTT. Residues: CASSLSIWAGGTTEAFF. V and J are TRBV27 and TRBJ1-1; TRBD1 aligns across 8 bases. The V and J ends lost 0 bases and 4 bases, in that order; junction bases with no gene match: 10. The germline gives CDR1 MNHEY, CDR2 SMNVEV (reference sequence). The CDR3 consists of 17 residues.

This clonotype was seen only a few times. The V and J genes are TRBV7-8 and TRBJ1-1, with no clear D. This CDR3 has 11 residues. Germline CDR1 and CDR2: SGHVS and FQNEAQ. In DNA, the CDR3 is TGTGTTTGTCGGATGAACACTGAAGCTTTCTTT. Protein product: CVCRMNTEAFF. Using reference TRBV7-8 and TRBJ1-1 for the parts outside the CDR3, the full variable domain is GAGVSQSPRYKVAKRGQDVALRCDPISGHVSLFWYQQALGQGPEFLTYFQNEAQLDKSGLPSDRFFAERPEGSVSTLKIQRTQQEDSAVYLCVCRMNTEAFFGQGTRLTVV.

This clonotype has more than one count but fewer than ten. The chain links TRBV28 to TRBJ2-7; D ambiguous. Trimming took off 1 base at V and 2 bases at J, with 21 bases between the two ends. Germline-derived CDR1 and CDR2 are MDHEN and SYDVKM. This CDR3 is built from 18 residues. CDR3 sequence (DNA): TGTGCCAGCAGTTTATTAAAATTAGAAGCAGGTCCCACCTACGAGCAGTACTTC. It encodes CASSLLKLEAGPTYEQYF.

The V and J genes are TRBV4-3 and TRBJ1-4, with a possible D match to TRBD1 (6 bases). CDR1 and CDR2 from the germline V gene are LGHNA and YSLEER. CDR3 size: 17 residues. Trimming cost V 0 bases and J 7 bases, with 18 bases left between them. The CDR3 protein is CASSQETGNRVSEKLFF. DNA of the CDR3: TGCGCCAGCAGCCAAGAAACTGGTAACAGGGTTAGTGAAAAACTGTTTTTT.

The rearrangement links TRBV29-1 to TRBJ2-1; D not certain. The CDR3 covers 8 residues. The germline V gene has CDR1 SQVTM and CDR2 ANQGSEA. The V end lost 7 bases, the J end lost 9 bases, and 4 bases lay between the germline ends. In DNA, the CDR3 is TGCAGCGCGGGTGAGCAGTTCTTC. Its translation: CSAGEQFF.

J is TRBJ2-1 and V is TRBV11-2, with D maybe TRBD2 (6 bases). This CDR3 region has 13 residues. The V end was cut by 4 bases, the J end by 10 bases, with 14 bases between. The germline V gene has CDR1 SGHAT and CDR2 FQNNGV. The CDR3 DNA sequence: TGTGCCAGCAGCTACACGCGGGATAGCGAGCAGTTCTTC. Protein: CASSYTRDSEQFF.

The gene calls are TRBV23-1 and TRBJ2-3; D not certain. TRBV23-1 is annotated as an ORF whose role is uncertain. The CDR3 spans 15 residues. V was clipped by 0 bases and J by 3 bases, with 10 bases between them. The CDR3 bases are TGCGCCAGCAGTCAATCGAAATTAGTGACAGATACGCAGTATTTT. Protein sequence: CASSQSKLVTDTQYF.

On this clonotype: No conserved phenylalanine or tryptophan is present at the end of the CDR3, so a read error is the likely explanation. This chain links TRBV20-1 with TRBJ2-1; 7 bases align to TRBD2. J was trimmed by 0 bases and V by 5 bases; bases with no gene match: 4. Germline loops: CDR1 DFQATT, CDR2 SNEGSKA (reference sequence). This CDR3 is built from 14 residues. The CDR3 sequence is CSAPGGSSYNEQFI. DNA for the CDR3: TGCAGTGCTCCTGGCGGGAGCTCCTACAATGAGCAGTTCATC.

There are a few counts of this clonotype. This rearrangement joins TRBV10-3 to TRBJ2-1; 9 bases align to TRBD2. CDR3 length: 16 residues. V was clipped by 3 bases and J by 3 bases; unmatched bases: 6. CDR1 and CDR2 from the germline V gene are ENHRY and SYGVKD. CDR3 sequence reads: CAISDGLAGNYNEQFF. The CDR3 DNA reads TGTGCCATCAGTGATGGGCTAGCGGGAAACTACAATGAGCAGTTCTTC.

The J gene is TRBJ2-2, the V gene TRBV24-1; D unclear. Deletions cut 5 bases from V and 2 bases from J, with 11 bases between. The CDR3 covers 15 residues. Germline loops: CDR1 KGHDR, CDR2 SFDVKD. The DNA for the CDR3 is TGTGCCACCAGTGGTAGGTCTCCTAACACCGGGGAGCTGTTTTTT. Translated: CATSGRSPNTGELFF.